Listed below are T cell receptor beta chains from one sample, sequenced in a study of a mutant IDH1 vaccine in newly diagnosed glioma. Their recognized antigens are unknown. Data came from immunoSEQ multiplex PCR; TCRdb stores just in-frame clones and leaves some out. The sample consists of about 72,000 clones, around 82% of them appearing once. This sample comprised PBMCs, obtained from a glioma patient whose treatment included an IDH1 peptide vaccine. These receptor sequences come from a man younger than 30 with glioma. Each CDR3 is given with its conserved first and last residue. Fields, in order: V gene, J gene, D gene, clone size, CDR3 protein, CDR3 DNA. The D gene is left open where the match is weak. Size values are once, few and many counts, or a class for expanded clones, and some rows have none.

V gene: TRBV7-6; J gene: TRBJ2-5; D gene: NA; clone size: once; CDR3 protein: CASSRTIKGETQYF; CDR3 DNA: TGTGCCAGCAGCCGGACAATAAAAGGGGAGACCCAGTACTTC
V gene: TRBV14; J gene: TRBJ2-6; D gene: NA; clone size: NA; CDR3 protein: CASSQGHRQGGANVLTF; CDR3 DNA: TGTGCCAGCAGCCAAGGTCACCGCCAGGGAGGGGCCAACGTCCTGACTTTC
V gene: TRBV5-4; J gene: TRBJ2-5; D gene: NA; clone size: NA; CDR3 protein: CASSPQLGGGTQYF; CDR3 DNA: TGTGCCAGCAGCCCCCAGTTGGGGGGTGGGACCCAGTACTTC
V gene: TRBV13; J gene: TRBJ1-1; D gene: NA; clone size: few; CDR3 protein: CASSLEINTEAFF; CDR3 DNA: TGTGCCAGCAGCTTGGAGATAAACACTGAAGCTTTCTTT
V gene: TRBV5-5; J gene: TRBJ1-2; D gene: TRBD1; clone size: once; CDR3 protein: CASRDQGANYGYTF; CDR3 DNA: TGTGCCAGCAGAGATCAGGGGGCGAACTATGGCTACACCTTC
V gene: TRBV4-3; J gene: TRBJ2-1; D gene: NA; clone size: NA; CDR3 protein: CASSQDRGYRNEQFF; CDR3 DNA: TGCGCCAGCAGCCAAGATCGGGGCTACAGGAATGAGCAGTTCTTC
V gene: TRBV4-3; J gene: TRBJ2-1; D gene: NA; clone size: few; CDR3 protein: CASSQGGQLYNEQFF; CDR3 DNA: TGCGCCAGCAGCCAGGGGGGTCAGTTGTACAATGAGCAGTTCTTC
V gene: TRBV5-1; J gene: TRBJ2-1; D gene: TRBD1; clone size: NA; CDR3 protein: CASSLGDFRQGNEQFF; CDR3 DNA: TGCGCCAGCAGCTTGGGGGACTTTCGACAGGGGAATGAGCAGTTCTTC
V gene: TRBV7-2; J gene: TRBJ1-1; D gene: TRBD1; clone size: NA; CDR3 protein: CASSRRQGGNTEAFF; CDR3 DNA: TGTGCCAGCAGCAGAAGACAGGGAGGGAACACTGAAGCTTTCTTT
V gene: TRBV6-5; J gene: TRBJ2-2; D gene: NA; clone size: NA; CDR3 protein: CASSQRFSGTGELFF; CDR3 DNA: TGTGCCAGCAGTCAACGATTTTCTGGGACCGGGGAGCTGTTTTTT
V gene: TRBV6-1; J gene: TRBJ1-4; D gene: TRBD1; clone size: few; CDR3 protein: CASSAQRSRGQLFF; CDR3 DNA: TGTGCCAGCAGTGCCCAACGGTCTAGGGGACAGCTGTTTTTT
V gene: TRBV2; J gene: TRBJ2-1; D gene: NA; clone size: NA; CDR3 protein: CASSDYRGNEQFF; CDR3 DNA: TGTGCCAGCAGTGATTATAGGGGGAATGAGCAGTTCTTC
V gene: TRBV4-3; J gene: TRBJ1-5; D gene: NA; clone size: NA; CDR3 protein: CASSQEGRSNQPQHF; CDR3 DNA: TGCGCCAGCAGCCAAGAGGGGAGGAGCAATCAGCCCCAGCATTTT
V gene: TRBV18; J gene: TRBJ1-2; D gene: NA; clone size: once; CDR3 protein: CASSPRGRDTSYGYTF; CDR3 DNA: TGTGCCAGCTCACCTCGCGGGCGGGACACCAGCTATGGCTACACCTTC
V gene: TRBV14; J gene: TRBJ2-1; D gene: NA; clone size: NA; CDR3 protein: CASSQAGSGTNEQFF; CDR3 DNA: TGTGCCAGCAGCCAAGCTGGATCAGGTACCAATGAGCAGTTCTTC
V gene: TRBV7-2; J gene: TRBJ2-7; D gene: TRBD2; clone size: NA; CDR3 protein: CASSPARLAGPSVSEQYF; CDR3 DNA: TGTGCCAGCAGCCCAGCCAGACTAGCGGGCCCTTCTGTCTCCGAGCAGTACTTC
V gene: TRBV10-3; J gene: TRBJ2-7; D gene: TRBD1; clone size: NA; CDR3 protein: CAISEADRGPYEQYF; CDR3 DNA: TGTGCCATCAGTGAAGCCGACAGGGGACCCTACGAGCAGTACTTC
V gene: TRBV20-1; J gene: TRBJ2-7; D gene: NA; clone size: NA; CDR3 protein: CSARTLYEQYF; CDR3 DNA: TGCAGTGCCCGGACCCTCTACGAGCAGTACTTC
V gene: TRBV11-3; J gene: TRBJ2-3; D gene: NA; clone size: NA; CDR3 protein: CASSLGVAGDTQYF; CDR3 DNA: TGTGCCAGCAGCTTGGGGGTCGCGGGAGATACGCAGTATTTT
V gene: TRBV29-1; J gene: TRBJ1-1; D gene: NA; clone size: few; CDR3 protein: CSVVQVFMNTEAFF; CDR3 DNA: TGCAGCGTTGTTCAGGTTTTCATGAACACTGAAGCTTTCTTT
V gene: TRBV5-1; J gene: TRBJ2-7; D gene: NA; clone size: NA; CDR3 protein: CASSLWFGGSSYEQYF; CDR3 DNA: TGCGCCAGCAGCTTGTGGTTTGGAGGTAGCTCCTACGAGCAGTACTTC
V gene: TRBV5-1; J gene: TRBJ1-1; D gene: TRBD1; clone size: NA; CDR3 protein: CASSLSTGVVYTEAFF; CDR3 DNA: TGCGCCAGCAGCTTATCGACAGGGGTTGTTTACACTGAAGCTTTCTTT
V gene: TRBV6-4; J gene: TRBJ1-1; D gene: TRBD1; clone size: once; CDR3 protein: CASSQETGSAEAFF; CDR3 DNA: TGTGCCAGCAGTCAAGAGACAGGGAGCGCTGAAGCTTTCTTT
V gene: TRBV27; J gene: TRBJ1-1; D gene: NA; clone size: few; CDR3 protein: CASSFNQNTEAFF; CDR3 DNA: TGTGCCAGCAGTTTCAATCAGAACACTGAAGCTTTCTTT
V gene: TRBV5-1; J gene: TRBJ1-1; D gene: NA; clone size: NA; CDR3 protein: CASSLHSINTEAFF; CDR3 DNA: TGCGCCAGCAGCTTACACAGTATTAACACTGAAGCTTTCTTT
V gene: TRBV27; J gene: TRBJ1-1; D gene: NA; clone size: NA; CDR3 protein: CASSWGGGTEAFF; CDR3 DNA: TGTGCCAGCAGCTGGGGAGGGGGCACTGAAGCTTTCTTT
V gene: TRBV13; J gene: TRBJ1-2; D gene: NA; clone size: NA; CDR3 protein: CASSLGKQYAYTF; CDR3 DNA: TGTGCCAGCAGCTTAGGGAAACAATACGCCTACACCTTC
V gene: TRBV9; J gene: TRBJ2-1; D gene: TRBD2; clone size: NA; CDR3 protein: CASSVSGSVSYNEQFF; CDR3 DNA: TGTGCCAGCAGCGTTAGCGGGAGTGTATCCTACAATGAGCAGTTCTTC
V gene: TRBV30; J gene: TRBJ2-3; D gene: NA; clone size: NA; CDR3 protein: CAWGPGSEHTQYF; CDR3 DNA: TGTGCCTGGGGCCCGGGCTCGGAACATACGCAGTATTTT